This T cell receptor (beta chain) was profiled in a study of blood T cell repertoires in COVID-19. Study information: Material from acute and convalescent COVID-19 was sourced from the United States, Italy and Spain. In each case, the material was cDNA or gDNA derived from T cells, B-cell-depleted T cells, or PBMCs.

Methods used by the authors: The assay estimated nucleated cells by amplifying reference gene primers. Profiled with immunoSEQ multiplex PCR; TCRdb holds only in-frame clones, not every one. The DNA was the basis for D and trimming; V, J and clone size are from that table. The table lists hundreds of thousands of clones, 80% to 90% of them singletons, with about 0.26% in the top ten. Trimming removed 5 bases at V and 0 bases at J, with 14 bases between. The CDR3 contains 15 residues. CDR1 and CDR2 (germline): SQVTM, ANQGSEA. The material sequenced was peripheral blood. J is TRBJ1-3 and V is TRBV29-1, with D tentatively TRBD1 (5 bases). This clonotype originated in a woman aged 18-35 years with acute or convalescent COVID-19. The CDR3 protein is CSVSPEGVSGNTIYF. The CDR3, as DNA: TGCAGCGTTAGCCCAGAAGGGGTCTCTGGAAACACCATATATTTT.